These 15 T cell receptor beta chains share one sample of origin, sequenced in a study of identical twins. In TCRdb, the 5' RACE reads were re-called with MiXCR into one record per CDR3 protein. The data contain about 790,000 distinct CDR3 sequences, approximately 18% of them seen just once; the ten biggest clones take up about an eighth. The data also belong to a second study, concerning T cells expressing NK-cell markers.

Sequencing was done on a sample of PBMCs. All receptors derive from a woman between 18 and 30 years old in good health.

This clonotype was recorded a few times. The chain links TRBV12-3 or TRBV12-4 to TRBJ2-3; D gene unclear. Deletions cut 1 base from V and 4 bases from J, with 12 bases between. The CDR3 loop spans 15 amino acids. In nucleotides, the CDR3 is TGTGCCAGCAGTTTAGGGCAGCTGGTGGCAGATACGCAGTATTTT. Its protein product is CASSLGQLVADTQYF.

The J gene is TRBJ2-2, the V gene TRBV15; 10 nucleotides agree with TRBD2. The CDR3 is 19 amino acids. The V and J ends lost 1 base and 4 bases, in that order; junction bases with no gene match: 12. Germline CDR1 and CDR2: LNHNV and YYDKDF (reference sequence). CDR3 residues: CATSRVSPSGRTITGELFF. For the CDR3, the DNA is TGTGCCACCAGCAGAGTTTCCCCTAGCGGGAGAACGATCACCGGGGAGCTGTTTTTT. The complete variable domain, with remaining parts taken from reference TRBV15 and TRBJ2-2, reads DAMVIQNPRYQVTQFGKPVTLSCSQTLNHNVMYWYQQKSSQAPKLLFHYYDKDFNNEADTPDNFQSRRPNTSFCFLDIRSPGLGDTAMYLCATSRVSPSGRTITGELFFGEGSRLTVL.

The chain has TRBV14 and TRBJ2-7; no clear D. The CDR3 loop spans 13 amino acids. Trimming stripped 3 bases from V and 3 bases from J, with 9 bases between. Germline loops: CDR1 SGHDN, CDR2 FVKESK. CDR3 residues: CASSHISYYEQYF. In DNA, the CDR3 is TGTGCCAGCAGCCACATCAGCTACTACGAGCAGTACTTC.

The chain joins TRBV5-1 to TRBJ2-6, with D possibly being TRBD2 (6 bases). Germline-derived CDR1 and CDR2 are SGHRS and YFSETQ. V dropped 3 bases and J dropped 4 bases, with 17 bases sitting between them. The CDR3 runs to 17 residues. The CDR3 DNA reads TGCGCCAGCAGCTCGGGGGATGCCCAAGGGGGGGCCAACGTCCTGACTTTC. This gives the protein CASSSGDAQGGANVLTF.

This clonotype has more than one count but fewer than ten. The CDR3 loop is CASSSPVLAGDRGSDEQFF. The CDR3 nucleotides are TGTGCCAGCAGCTCACCTGTATTGGCGGGAGATCGCGGGTCCGATGAGCAGTTCTTC. This sequence joins TRBV11-1 and TRBJ2-1, with 7 bases lining up with TRBD2. The V and J ends lost 4 bases and 8 bases, in that order; junction bases with no gene match: 23. The CDR3 runs to 19 residues. Germline V gene data show CDR1 as SGHAT and CDR2 as FQDESV (reference sequence).

This clonotype was seen a handful of times. The V gene is TRBV20-1, the J gene TRBJ2-3; 9 positions match TRBD1. Losses at the gene ends were 3 bases for V and 3 bases for J; bases not matched to a gene: 4. The CDR3 extends over 14 amino acids. The germline gives CDR1 DFQATT, CDR2 SNEGSKA (reference sequence). The CDR3 spells CSASGQGRTDTQYF. The DNA of the CDR3 is TGCAGTGCTAGCGGACAGGGGCGAACAGATACGCAGTATTTT.

This clonotype was seen a handful of times. The chain uses TRBV20-1 and TRBJ1-1, with D hard to call. The CDR3 totals 13 residues. In germline, CDR1 is DFQATT, CDR2 SNEGSKA (reference sequence). The ends were cut back, 2 bases at V and 10 bases at J, with 17 bases in the middle. The DNA of the CDR3 is TGCAGTGCTAGACCCCCAGAGGGAAGTGGAGCTTTCTTT. This translates into CSARPPEGSGAFF.

This clonotype appeared a few times. This chain joins TRBV9 and TRBJ2-7; 7 bases match TRBD2. The V segment lost 3 bases and the J segment 2 bases; nucleotides outside the gene matches: 14. Germline values: CDR1 SGDLS, CDR2 YYNGEE. The CDR3 length is 17 residues. This CDR3 is CASSGNPRASGTYEQYF. The CDR3 bases are TGTGCCAGCAGCGGAAACCCCCGGGCTAGCGGTACCTACGAGCAGTACTTC.

V and J are TRBV12-5 and TRBJ1-4; 7 positions match TRBD1. The CDR3 has 14 amino acids. V dropped 7 bases and J dropped 1; count of bases not matched to a gene: 3. The V gene's germline CDR1 is LGHNT and CDR2 FRNRAP. The CDR3 coding sequence is TGTGCTAGTGCCTCAGGGGGAACTAATGAAAAACTGTTTTTT. This gives the protein CASASGGTNEKLFF.

This clonotype was detected only a few times. The chain is built from TRBV12-3 or TRBV12-4 and TRBJ1-5; 7 bases are shared with TRBD1. Unmatched junction bases numbered 9, after V lost 5 bases and J lost 5 bases. The CDR3 contains 15 residues. The CDR3 region has the DNA TGTGCCAGCAGTCCACAACAGGGGTTGGATCAGCCCCAGCATTTT. It encodes CASSPQQGLDQPQHF.

The chain carries TRBV30 and TRBJ2-7, with a tentative D call TRBD1 (7 bases). Germline lookup yields CDR1 GTSNPN and CDR2 SVGIG (reference sequence). The CDR3 has 13 amino acids. V was clipped by 5 bases and J by 5 bases, with 16 bases between them. The CDR3, as DNA: TGTGCCTGGGCAGGGGGGTTGTTGGACGAGCAGTACTTC. It specifies CAWAGGLLDEQYF.

The rearrangement joins TRBV5-1 to TRBJ2-1, with D possibly being TRBD1 (6 bases). The length of the CDR3 is 15 residues. Per the germline V gene, CDR1 is SGHRS and CDR2 is YFSETQ. V lost 0 bases and J 5 bases, leaving 12 bases between the germline ends. In nucleotides, the CDR3 is TGCGCCAGCAGCTTGGCACAGGGAGTGGACAATGAGCAGTTCTTC. Translating gives CASSLAQGVDNEQFF.

V is TRBV7-2 and J is TRBJ2-1; 12 bases fit TRBD2. From germline, CDR1 is SGHTA and CDR2 FQGNSA. The CDR3 is made up of 17 amino acids. With V trimmed by 1 base and J by 9 bases, 10 bases remained unmatched. The CDR3 loop is CASSLGLAGGGQGEQFF. CDR3 in DNA: TGTGCCAGCAGCTTAGGGCTAGCGGGAGGGGGTCAAGGTGAGCAGTTCTTC.

This clonotype has a handful of counts. This chain connects TRBV4-3 to TRBJ2-1; 12 bases are shared with TRBD2. Germline loops: CDR1 LGHNA, CDR2 YSLEER. After removal of 0 bases from V and 12 bases from J, the junction contained 9 bases not matched to a gene. The CDR3 is 16 residues long. Here the CDR3 reads CASSQDSSSGRAGQFF. The CDR3 DNA follows: TGCGCCAGCAGCCAAGATTCGTCTAGCGGGAGGGCCGGGCAGTTCTTC.

This clonotype was counted at least ten times. CDR3 sequence (DNA): TGCAGTGCTAGGGTCGGAGGGGGCACAGATACGCAGTATTTT. This sequence encodes CSARVGGGTDTQYF. J is TRBJ2-3 and V is TRBV20-1; D possibly corresponds to TRBD2 (6 bases). Trimming removed 3 bases at V and 1 base at J, with 11 bases between. Germline V lookup: CDR1 DFQATT, CDR2 SNEGSKA (reference sequence). There are 14 residues in the CDR3.